This TCR beta chain was sequenced during a study of cytomegalovirus exposure and HLA in healthy donors. Regarding the study as a whole: Most likely, a cluster of highly shared sequence variants arose as a sequencing artifact.

V shed 4 bases and J 5 bases; nucleotides not matched to a gene: 4. The CDR3 extends over 14 amino acids. Germline CDR1 reads MDHEN; CDR2 reads SYDVKM. The sample holds one count of this clone. Its antigen remains unidentified. PCR primers comprised 60 Vbeta and 13 Jbeta primers. Sequencing was performed with immunoSEQ multiplex PCR; in TCRdb, only in-frame clones are kept and a portion is missing. In the table there are 65,000 to 95,000 clones, 60% to 80% of which are singletons. The donors (healthy individuals) were bone marrow donors. This clonotype originated in a man aged 45-60 years in good health and CMV-seronegative. The chain links TRBV28 to TRBJ2-3, with 9 bases lining up with TRBD1. Sequenced: PBMCs. CDR3 nucleotides: TGTGCCAGCAGTTCCGGACAGGGGAAAGATACGCAGTATTTT. Protein: CASSSGQGKDTQYF.